Below are 24 T cell receptor beta chains sequenced from a single sample in a study of blood T cell repertoires in COVID-19. The method was immunoSEQ multiplex PCR; TCRdb's version includes in-frame clones alone and lacks a portion of them. The repertoire consists of 150,000 or so clones, with around 84% occurring once and the leading ten covering around 1.5%. Sample: peripheral blood. These TCRs come from a man at least 80 years old with acute or convalescent COVID-19.

The chain couples TRBV18 to TRBJ1-1; no firm D call. This CDR3 has 12 residues. Trimming shortened V by 8 bases and J by 5 bases, and 12 bases separated the two germline ends. CDR1 KGHSH and CDR2 LQKENI come from the germline V gene. Written as DNA, the CDR3 is TGTGCCAGCGCAACCCTCGGGACTGAAGCTTTCTTT. Amino acids: CASATLGTEAFF.

The V gene is TRBV28, the J gene TRBJ1-3; the D is unclear. Germline CDR1 MDHEN, CDR2 SYDVKM. The V and J ends lost 6 bases and 4 bases respectively, with 7 bases between them. This CDR3 spans 12 amino acids. The CDR3 DNA reads TGTGCCAGCAGAGAGACAGGAAACACCATATATTTT. Amino acid sequence: CASRETGNTIYF.

The chain recombines TRBV7-3 with TRBJ2-7; tentatively, D is TRBD1 (5 bases). The V end was cut by 4 bases, the J end by 4 bases, with 11 bases between. The CDR3 has 13 amino acids. Germline V CDR1 and CDR2: SGHTA, FQGTGA. The chain's CDR3 is CASSSGAGYEQYF. In nucleotides, the CDR3 is TGTGCCAGCAGCTCTGGGGCAGGATACGAGCAGTACTTC.

The rearrangement joins TRBV7-9 to TRBJ1-1; D is unclear. V was trimmed by 6 bases and J by 7 bases, leaving 12 bases between them. There are 12 residues in the CDR3. Per the germline V gene, CDR1 is SEHNR and CDR2 is FQNEAQ (reference sequence). CDR3 DNA: TGTGCCAGCAGTCGAACGACTGATGAAGCTTTCTTT. Translation gives CASSRTTDEAFF.

This clone was seen more than once but under ten times. The chain uses TRBV28 and TRBJ1-4; TRBD1 matches 7 bases. The junction had 9 bases not matched to a gene; V was cut back by 6 bases and J by 2 bases. There are 16 residues in the CDR3. CDR1 is MDHEN and CDR2 is SYDVKM in the germline V gene. The CDR3 nucleotides read TGTGCCAGCAGCCCCCGTCTAGGGGGCACTAATGAAAAACTGTTTTTT. It encodes CASSPRLGGTNEKLFF.

This clone was observed a single time. This chain uses TRBV4-2 with TRBJ2-6, with 8 positions matching TRBD1. The CDR3 length is 15 residues. J was trimmed by 3 bases and V by 5 bases; bases with no gene match: 3. Germline CDR1 and CDR2: LGHNA and YNFKEQ. The CDR3 is CASSADRVGANVLTF. The CDR3 DNA reads as TGTGCCAGCAGCGCGGACAGGGTTGGGGCCAACGTCCTGACTTTC.

This sequence joins TRBV3-1 (or the pseudogene TRBV3-2) and TRBJ2-5; D gene uncertain. The CDR3 is 12 amino acids. Trimming took 4 bases from V and 7 from J, leaving 10 bases between them. Germline V gene lookup returns CDR1 LGHDT and CDR2 YNNKEL (reference sequence). As DNA, the CDR3 is TGTGCCAGCAGCCCATTGAGAGGGACCCAGTACTTC. It encodes CASSPLRGTQYF.

The gene calls are TRBV5-4 and TRBJ2-3, with 7 bases identical to TRBD2. The ends lost 0 bases at V and 8 bases at J; junction bases unmatched: 15. The germline V gene encodes CDR1 SGHNT and CDR2 YYREEE (reference sequence). This CDR3 has 17 residues. The CDR3 here is CASSLDATSSGKGTQYF. The CDR3 DNA reads TGTGCCAGCAGCTTGGACGCGACTAGCAGCGGTAAGGGTACGCAGTATTTT.

V and J are TRBV11-2 and TRBJ1-1, with TRBD1 as a possible D gene (5 bases). Deletions cut 0 bases from V and 6 bases from J, with 17 bases between. CDR1 is SGHAT, CDR2 FQNNGV, per germline. The CDR3 contains 16 residues. In DNA form, the CDR3 reads TGTGCCAGCAGCTTAGAACTCAGGGCGAAGGGATCTGAAGCTTTCTTT. Translation gives CASSLELRAKGSEAFF.

This clone occurred once. The chain recombines TRBV6-5 with TRBJ1-1; 10 bases fit TRBD1. The CDR3 contains 15 residues. CDR1 is MNHEY and CDR2 is SVGAGI in the germline V gene. Losses at the gene ends were 4 bases for V and 3 bases for J; bases not matched to a gene: 5. As DNA, the CDR3 is TGTGCCAGCAGTTCCCGTGACAGGGGGCACACTGAAGCTTTCTTT. As protein: CASSSRDRGHTEAFF.

The chain combines TRBV5-1 with TRBJ2-1; D is possibly TRBD1 (6 bases). Trimming left V 4 bases short and J 4 bases short, with 15 bases between. This CDR3 spans 15 amino acids. From germline, CDR1 is SGHRS and CDR2 YFSETQ. The CDR3: CASSHPTTGYNEQFF. DNA for the CDR3: TGCGCCAGCAGCCACCCCACGACAGGTTACAATGAGCAGTTCTTC.

The V and J genes are TRBV6-4 and TRBJ1-1; 9 bases map to TRBD1. Trimming took 7 bases from V and 9 from J; bases not matched to a gene: 3. The CDR3 is 11 residues long. Germline-derived CDR1 and CDR2 are MRHNA and SNTAGT. The DNA of the CDR3 is TGTGCCAGCACCGACAGGGGGAAAGCTTTCTTT. The encoded protein is CASTDRGKAFF.

This clone was detected once. Written as DNA, the CDR3 is TGTGCCAGTGGGAGTAACAGGGTCCCTAATGAAAAACTGTTTTTT. Protein product: CASGSNRVPNEKLFF. J is TRBJ1-4 and V is TRBV19, with D possibly matching TRBD1 (6 bases). V dropped 8 bases and J dropped 3 bases, with 16 bases sitting between them. The CDR3 contains 15 residues. Germline assignment: CDR1 LNHDA and CDR2 SQIVND (reference sequence).

The CDR3 region is CSVVTSVGIGSNTEAFF. The CDR3 nucleotides are TGCAGCGTCGTCACTTCAGTCGGGATTGGGTCGAACACTGAAGCTTTCTTT. The chain carries TRBV29-1 and TRBJ1-1; D gene ambiguous. The V end lost 6 bases, the J end lost 1 base, and 24 bases lay between the germline ends. The germline V gene has CDR1 SQVTM and CDR2 ANQGSEA. This CDR3 is 17 amino acids long.

The chain couples TRBV4-2 to TRBJ2-5, with D possibly being TRBD2 (6 bases). Germline CDR1 is LGHNA and CDR2 is YNFKEQ. This CDR3 is 15 amino acids long. V lost 1 base, J lost 2 bases, and 11 bases lay in between. The CDR3 region has the DNA TGTGCCAGCAGCCAAGTCACTAGCCGGCAAGAGACCCAGTACTTC. Amino acid sequence: CASSQVTSRQETQYF.

In this sample, this clone turned up a few times. The chain combines TRBV25-1 with TRBJ1-5; D call uncertain. The CDR3 is 15 amino acids. Germline CDR1 is MGHDK and CDR2 is SYGVNS. V lost 6 bases to trimming and J lost 4 bases, with 16 bases between them. The CDR3 DNA follows: TGTGCCAGCAGCTCCACAGTTGGAAGTAATCAGCCCCAGCATTTT. Its translation: CASSSTVGSNQPQHF.

The rearrangement uses TRBV18 and TRBJ2-1; TRBD2 might be the D (6 bases). V was cut by 3 bases and J by 9 bases, with 15 bases left in between. CDR1 and CDR2 from the germline V gene are KGHSH and LQKENI. The CDR3 contains 14 residues. CDR3 protein: CASSPQRAGGEQFF. DNA for the CDR3: TGTGCCAGCTCACCCCAGCGGGCTGGCGGTGAGCAGTTCTTC.

The V and J genes are TRBV18 and TRBJ1-1; 12 nucleotides align to TRBD1. Unmatched junction bases numbered 4, after V lost 3 bases and J lost 5 bases. This CDR3 comprises 15 residues. CDR1 and CDR2 from the germline V gene are KGHSH and LQKENI. The CDR3 sequence is CASSPGQGARTEAFF. The CDR3 nucleotides are TGTGCCAGCTCACCGGGACAGGGGGCTAGGACTGAAGCTTTCTTT.

The CDR3 sequence: CASTEQGLRQGSSYNSPLHF. CDR3 in DNA: TGTGCCAGCACCGAGCAAGGGCTTCGACAGGGCAGCTCCTATAATTCACCCCTCCACTTT. This rearrangement joins TRBV2 to TRBJ1-6; 7 bases match TRBD1. Trimming removed 7 bases from V and 0 bases from J; junction bases left unmatched: 18. Germline V gene sequence: CDR1 SNHLY, CDR2 FYNNEI. The CDR3 runs 20 residues.

The chain uses TRBV11-2 and TRBJ1-1; D call uncertain. The CDR3 runs 12 residues. V dropped 0 bases and J dropped 6 bases, with 5 bases sitting between them. CDR1 is SGHAT, CDR2 FQNNGV, per germline. CDR3 sequence reads: CASSLDIAEAFF. The CDR3 coding sequence is TGTGCCAGCAGCTTAGATATTGCTGAAGCTTTCTTT.

V usage is TRBV7-9 and J usage is TRBJ1-1; D remains unclear. The CDR3 has 12 amino acids. Germline lookup yields CDR1 SEHNR and CDR2 FQNEAQ (reference sequence). V lost 4 bases and J lost 10, with 13 bases in between. Here the CDR3 reads CASSSEGSGAFF. CDR3 nucleotides: TGTGCCAGCAGCTCGGAAGGATCAGGAGCTTTCTTT.

This chain links TRBV11-3 with TRBJ2-5; 9 nucleotides align to TRBD2. The germline V gene has CDR1 SGHNT and CDR2 YENEEA. The V gene end was trimmed by 4 bases and the J gene end by 2 bases; junction bases not matched to a gene: 2. This CDR3 contains 14 residues. This chain's CDR3 is CASSSLAGQETQYF. The CDR3 DNA is TGTGCCAGCAGCTCCCTAGCGGGACAAGAGACCCAGTACTTC.

The CDR3 loop reads CASSLGQLNQPQHF. In DNA form, the CDR3 reads TGTGCCAGTTCTCTGGGACAGCTCAATCAGCCCCAGCATTTT. The J gene is TRBJ1-5, the V gene TRBV6-5, with 7 bases matching TRBD1. The V segment lost 9 bases and the J segment 3 bases; nucleotides outside the gene matches: 8. The CDR3 extends over 14 amino acids. The germline V gene encodes CDR1 MNHEY and CDR2 SVGAGI.

In DNA form, the CDR3 reads TGCGCCAGCAGCTTGGGGACAGTAACTAATGAAAAACTGTTTTTT. It yields the protein CASSLGTVTNEKLFF. The V call is TRBV5-1, the J call TRBJ1-4, with TRBD1 as a possible D gene (6 bases). V shed 0 bases and J shed 1 base, with 7 bases lying between them. This CDR3 spans 15 amino acids. The germline V gene encodes CDR1 SGHRS and CDR2 YFSETQ.